Listed below are T cell receptor beta chains from one sample, sequenced in a study of blood T cell repertoires in COVID-19. The protocol was immunoSEQ multiplex PCR, while the TCRdb copy is restricted to in-frame clones and leaves out a portion. The data show 310,000 or so clones, with more than 70% seen just once and 11% held by the top ten. Sequencing used peripheral blood. The receptors shown here come from a woman aged 25 to 45 with COVID-19, enrolled during active disease. Both conserved end residues are part of each CDR3. D genes are given only for firm matches. Expanded clones are given a class, and other clones once, few, many or no size at all.

j_call clone_size v_call cdr3_length d_call cdr3_aa cdr3_nt
TRBJ2-4 once TRBV24-1 19 TRBD2 CATSDIGLAGRQAKNIQYF TGTGCCACCAGTGACATAGGGCTAGCGGGTCGCCAAGCCAAAAACATTCAGTACTTC
TRBJ1-1 NA TRBV7-2 13 NA CASSRQVNTEAFF TGTGCCAGCAGCCGACAGGTGAACACTGAAGCTTTCTTT
TRBJ2-1 once TRBV19 16 TRBD2 CASSFSAGAGPGEQFF TGTGCCAGTAGTTTCTCGGCGGGAGCGGGGCCGGGTGAGCAGTTCTTC
TRBJ2-1 NA TRBV11-2 11 NA CASSVGAKQFF TGTGCCAGCAGCGTAGGAGCAAAGCAGTTCTTC
TRBJ1-2 few TRBV4-1 14 TRBD1 CASSQDGQGYGYTF TGCGCCAGCAGCCAAGATGGACAGGGCTATGGCTACACCTTC
TRBJ2-7 once TRBV5-1 16 TRBD2 CASSRSLAGQSYEQYF TGCGCCAGCAGCAGAAGCCTAGCGGGACAATCCTACGAGCAGTACTTC
TRBJ2-7 NA TRBV3-1/TRBV3-2 15 TRBD2 CASSQGLAGYYEQYF TGCGCCAGCAGCCAAGGACTAGCGGGATATTACGAGCAGTACTTC
TRBJ1-1 once TRBV2 14 NA CAIQQGNSRTEAFF TGTGCCATCCAACAGGGAAACAGTCGAACTGAAGCTTTCTTT
TRBJ1-4 NA TRBV30 13 NA CAWSGVGAEKLFF TGTGCCTGGAGTGGGGTAGGGGCGGAAAAACTGTTTTTT
TRBJ2-7 NA TRBV6-6 14 NA CASSYPTWSYEQYF TGTGCCAGCAGTTACCCCACATGGTCCTACGAGCAGTACTTC
TRBJ1-1 NA TRBV27 14 NA CASSLEAEVTEAFF TGTGCCAGCAGTTTGGAGGCTGAAGTCACTGAAGCTTTCTTT
TRBJ1-1 NA TRBV3-1/TRBV3-2 13 NA CASSQDVQAKAFF TGTGCCAGCAGCCAAGATGTGCAGGCTAAAGCTTTCTTT
TRBJ2-7 NA TRBV5-1 15 TRBD1 CASSLGGQGHYEQYF TGCGCCAGCAGCTTGGGAGGACAGGGTCACTACGAGCAGTACTTC
TRBJ2-7 NA TRBV7-8 15 TRBD1 CASRSQTGSSYEQYF TGTGCCAGCAGATCTCAGACAGGGAGCTCCTACGAGCAGTACTTC
TRBJ2-7 few TRBV6-7 14 TRBD1 CASLLQGDLYEQYF TGTGCCAGTCTACTTCAGGGGGATCTCTACGAGCAGTACTTC
TRBJ1-5 NA TRBV5-1 14 TRBD1 CASSFGTGVQPQHF TGCGCCAGCAGCTTCGGGACAGGGGTCCAGCCCCAGCATTTT
TRBJ2-2 NA TRBV6-2/TRBV6-3 17 NA CASSRNAGGVNTGELFF TGTGCCAGCAGTAGGAATGCCGGCGGGGTGAACACCGGGGAGCTGTTTTTT
TRBJ2-7 NA TRBV5-1 15 TRBD1 CASRLRQGISYEQYF TGCGCCAGCAGACTCCGACAGGGAATCTCCTACGAGCAGTACTTC
TRBJ2-7 NA TRBV11-2 16 TRBD2 CASSLQSASGIYEQYF TGTGCCAGCAGCTTACAGTCGGCTAGCGGGATCTACGAGCAGTACTTC
TRBJ2-5 NA TRBV19 16 NA CASSIFGRKGQETQYF TGTGCCAGTAGTATTTTCGGACGAAAGGGGCAAGAGACCCAGTACTTC
TRBJ1-1 NA TRBV30 12 NA CAWSPGNTEAFF TGTGCCTGGAGTCCAGGGAACACTGAAGCTTTCTTT
TRBJ2-7 few TRBV5-4 17 NA CASSRSQRTGRGKEQYF TGTGCCAGCAGCCGTTCCCAGAGGACAGGGAGGGGAAAGGAGCAGTACTTC
TRBJ1-4 NA TRBV19 16 TRBD1 CASSIPGDRSGEKLFF TGTGCCAGTAGTATCCCGGGGGACAGGTCGGGAGAAAAACTGTTTTTT
TRBJ1-2 NA TRBV24-1 14 TRBD1 CATSEPDRDWGYTF TGTGCCACCAGTGAACCTGACAGGGATTGGGGCTACACCTTC
TRBJ2-5 NA TRBV6-5 15 TRBD2 CASSSTSGPQETQYF TGTGCCAGCAGTTCGACTAGCGGGCCTCAAGAGACCCAGTACTTC
TRBJ2-1 NA TRBV7-9 14 TRBD1 CASSSSDRADEQFF TGTGCCAGCAGTTCCTCGGACAGGGCCGATGAGCAGTTCTTC
TRBJ2-5 once TRBV27 13 NA CASSSWQVETQYF TGTGCCAGCAGTTCTTGGCAGGTAGAGACCCAGTACTTC
TRBJ1-4 NA TRBV19 15 NA CASSAAGRANEKLFF TGTGCCAGTAGCGCCGCGGGGAGGGCTAATGAAAAACTGTTTTTT
TRBJ2-3 NA TRBV28 17 NA CASRYLGAGRGTDTQYF TGTGCCAGCCGATATCTGGGGGCAGGGCGGGGCACAGATACGCAGTATTTT
TRBJ1-5 NA TRBV2 15 NA CASSDVMRSNQPQHF TGTGCCAGCAGTGATGTTATGAGGTCTAATCAGCCCCAGCATTTT
TRBJ1-5 NA TRBV10-3 15 NA CAISEGQQINQPQHF TGTGCCATCAGTGAGGGGCAGCAGATTAATCAGCCCCAGCATTTT
TRBJ2-5 NA TRBV5-6 15 TRBD2 CASSLMTSGFETKYF TGTGCCAGCAGCTTGATGACTAGCGGTTTTGAGACCAAGTACTTC
TRBJ2-2 NA TRBV5-4 14 TRBD2 CASSLTSGTGELFF TGTGCCAGCAGCTTGACTAGCGGGACCGGGGAGCTGTTTTTT
TRBJ1-3 NA TRBV7-9 18 TRBD1 CASSLAGTGAYAGNTIYF TGTGCCAGCAGCTTAGCCGGGACAGGGGCTTACGCCGGAAACACCATATATTTT
TRBJ2-7 NA TRBV5-5 15 TRBD2 CASSLTGLGLYEQYF TGTGCCAGCAGCTTGACGGGACTAGGCCTCTACGAGCAGTACTTC
TRBJ2-2 NA TRBV5-1 14 NA CASSKITDTGELFF TGCGCCAGCAGCAAAATTACAGACACCGGGGAGCTGTTTTTT
TRBJ1-2 NA TRBV27 13 NA CASSYRANYGYTF TGTGCCAGCAGTTACAGAGCTAACTATGGCTACACCTTC
TRBJ2-1 NA TRBV11-3 17 TRBD2 CASSSGLAETRHDEQFF TGTGCCAGCAGCTCGGGACTAGCGGAGACCCGACATGATGAGCAGTTCTTC
TRBJ2-7 NA TRBV29-1 12 TRBD2 CSVASGPNEQYF TGCAGCGTTGCTAGCGGTCCTAACGAGCAGTACTTC
TRBJ1-6 NA TRBV20-1 13 NA CSASQGGGSPLHF TGCAGTGCTAGTCAAGGGGGTGGTTCACCCCTCCACTTT
TRBJ2-5 NA TRBV11-1 14 NA CASSLVSREETQYF TGTGCCAGCAGCTTAGTTTCTCGAGAAGAGACCCAGTACTTC
TRBJ2-5 few TRBV5-5 14 NA CASSLGAGQETQYF TGTGCCAGCAGCTTGGGGGCTGGGCAAGAGACCCAGTACTTC
TRBJ2-1 NA TRBV6-5 14 NA CASKEVADYNEQFF TGTGCCAGCAAGGAAGTAGCGGACTACAATGAGCAGTTCTTC
TRBJ2-7 NA TRBV7-2 13 TRBD2 CASSLLAGGEQYF TGTGCCAGCAGTCTGCTAGCGGGAGGCGAGCAGTACTTC
TRBJ1-4 NA TRBV7-9 13 NA CASSRGRDEKLFF TGTGCCAGCAGCCGCGGGAGAGATGAAAAACTGTTTTTT
TRBJ2-3 NA TRBV29-1 14 TRBD2 CSVDPSGMTDTQYF TGCAGCGTTGATCCTAGCGGGATGACAGATACGCAGTATTTT
TRBJ2-2 NA TRBV28 14 NA CASSFGLGTGELFF TGTGCCAGCAGTTTCGGACTGGGCACCGGGGAGCTGTTTTTT
TRBJ2-2 NA TRBV14 17 TRBD2 CASSQGILAGDTGELFF TGTGCCAGCAGCCAAGGGATACTAGCGGGAGACACCGGGGAGCTGTTTTTT
TRBJ2-3 NA TRBV28 14 TRBD1 CASSFGQGPDTQYF TGTGCCAGCAGTTTTGGACAGGGGCCAGATACGCAGTATTTT
TRBJ1-6 NA TRBV15 17 NA CATSRESSLTVNSPLHF TGTGCCACCAGCAGAGAATCAAGCCTGACAGTTAATTCACCCCTCCACTTT